These 19 T cell receptor beta chains came from one sample sequenced in a study of blood T cell repertoires in COVID-19. Using immunoSEQ multiplex PCR, the repertoire was profiled, and TCRdb retains in-frame clones only, with some absent. The profile covers 150,000 or so clones, with about four fifths appearing a single time and more than 6.5% taken by the ten largest. Sample: peripheral blood. These receptors all come from a woman in her sixties with COVID-19, enrolled during active disease.

This chain uses TRBV5-6 with TRBJ2-7; 9 bases map to TRBD1. Germline V lookup: CDR1 SGHDT, CDR2 YYEEEE. The CDR3 runs 15 residues. The V segment lost 2 bases and the J segment 2 bases; nucleotides outside the gene matches: 5. In DNA form, the CDR3 reads TGTGCCAGCAGCTTCGGGACAGGGCTTACCTACGAGCAGTACTTC. Translation: CASSFGTGLTYEQYF.

This rearrangement joins TRBV6-5 to TRBJ1-2; TRBD1 matches at 8 bases. The junction had 11 bases not matched to a gene; V was cut back by 7 bases and J by 4 bases. The V gene's germline CDR1 is MNHEY and CDR2 SVGAGI. The CDR3 covers 15 residues. CDR3 in amino acids: CASTAQGARGYGYTF. Here the CDR3 DNA reads TGTGCCAGCACCGCTCAGGGGGCGCGAGGCTATGGCTACACCTTC.

This rearrangement joins TRBV15 to TRBJ2-5, with D maybe TRBD1 (6 bases). CDR1 is LNHNV and CDR2 is YYDKDF in the germline V gene (reference sequence). There are 16 residues in the CDR3. The V gene lost 8 bases and the J gene lost 4 bases, with 23 bases spanning the gap. Written as DNA, the CDR3 is TGTGCCACCCGACACGGCAGGGGACCAGGCAGAGAGACCCAGTACTTC. It translates to CATRHGRGPGRETQYF. Supplemented by reference TRBV15 and TRBJ2-5, the full variable domain reads DAMVIQNPRYQVTQFGKPVTLSCSQTLNHNVMYWYQQKSSQAPKLLFHYYDKDFNNEADTPDNFQSRRPNTSFCFLDIRSPGLGDTAMYLCATRHGRGPGRETQYFGPGTRLLVL.

This clone came up a few times. The chain combines TRBV20-1 with TRBJ2-2; no reliable D call. Germline CDR1 is DFQATT and CDR2 is SNEGSKA (reference sequence). This CDR3 is built from 13 residues. V was shortened by 3 bases and J by 1 base, with 6 bases between the two germline ends. The CDR3 coding sequence is TGCAGTGCTAGTCCCAGGAACACCGGGGAGCTGTTTTTT. It specifies CSASPRNTGELFF.

The V call is TRBV9, the J call TRBJ2-3, with TRBD2 matching 13 bases. V gave up 4 bases and J gave up 8 bases; unmatched junction bases: 10. CDR1 SGDLS and CDR2 YYNGEE come from the germline V gene. The CDR3 length is 16 residues. CDR3 DNA: TGTGCCAGCAGCTCATCGACTAGCGGGGGGCCCCCTACGCAGTATTTT. Its protein is CASSSSTSGGPPTQYF.

This clone was observed a few times. The V call is TRBV4-1, the J call TRBJ1-5; 8 nucleotides agree with TRBD1. CDR1 and CDR2 from the germline V gene are MGHRA and YSYEKL. V lost 1 base to trimming and J lost 6 bases; unmatched junction nucleotides: 8. The CDR3 consists of 16 residues. CDR3 sequence (DNA): TGCGCCAGCAGCCAAGGTTGGGTCAGGGGGCCTCAGCCCCAGCATTTT. Protein product: CASSQGWVRGPQPQHF.

This clone was seen once. This chain joins TRBV4-3 and TRBJ1-4; D ambiguous. This CDR3 is built from 15 residues. V shed 1 base and J shed 0 bases, with 6 bases lying between them. Germline lookup yields CDR1 LGHNA and CDR2 YSLEER. In DNA, the CDR3 is TGCGCCAGCAGCCAAGGTATTTCAACTAATGAAAAACTGTTTTTT. It codes for CASSQGISTNEKLFF.

In nucleotides, the CDR3 is TGTGCCAGCAGCCCGGACAGGATTTTGGAGACCCAGTACTTC. Translated: CASSPDRILETQYF. The chain is built from TRBV7-6 and TRBJ2-5, with 7 bases lining up with TRBD1. This CDR3 is built from 14 residues. The V gene's germline CDR1 is SGHVS and CDR2 FNYEAQ. The trim removed 5 bases at V and 5 bases at J, leaving 8 bases unmatched.

The chain uses TRBV5-6 and TRBJ2-1, with 12 bases fitting TRBD2. CDR1 is SGHDT, CDR2 YYEEEE, per germline. Trimming at V came to 4 bases and at J to 9 bases, leaving 2 bases not matched to a gene. The CDR3 has 13 residues. The CDR3 sequence is CASSVGLAGEQFF. The CDR3 region has the DNA TGTGCCAGCAGCGTGGGACTAGCGGGTGAGCAGTTCTTC.

The chain uses TRBV9 and TRBJ2-7; 11 bases are a match to TRBD1. This CDR3 comprises 15 residues. V shed 4 bases, J shed 6 bases, and the junction held 9 bases outside the gene matches. CDR1 is SGDLS and CDR2 is YYNGEE in the germline V gene. In DNA form, the CDR3 reads TGTGCCAGCAGCCCCCGGGACAGGGGGTATAGCGAGCAGTACTTC. Amino acids: CASSPRDRGYSEQYF.

This rearrangement joins TRBV27 to TRBJ2-1; no clear D. V was clipped by 4 bases and J by 4 bases, with 8 bases between them. The germline V gene has CDR1 MNHEY and CDR2 SMNVEV (reference sequence). This CDR3 is built from 13 residues. The CDR3 loop reads CASSSVLYNEQFF. In DNA form, the CDR3 reads TGTGCCAGCAGTTCTGTACTATACAATGAGCAGTTCTTC.

The chain combines TRBV24-1 with TRBJ1-5; 7 nucleotides match TRBD1. The germline V gene has CDR1 KGHDR and CDR2 SFDVKD. This CDR3 comprises 14 residues. Losses at the gene ends were 7 bases for V and 3 bases for J; bases not matched to a gene: 5. CDR3 residues: CATSPGQYNQPQHF. The CDR3 DNA reads TGTGCCACCAGCCCGGGACAGTACAATCAGCCCCAGCATTTT.

The chain recombines TRBV7-2 with TRBJ2-7; D is possibly TRBD1 (5 bases). This CDR3 comprises 14 residues. Trimming cost V 5 bases and J 3 bases, with 14 bases left between them. Germline V lookup: CDR1 SGHTA, CDR2 FQGNSA. CDR3 region: CASSHPAGFYEQYF. DNA of the CDR3: TGTGCCAGCAGCCATCCTGCAGGGTTCTACGAGCAGTACTTC. The full variable domain, completed using reference TRBV7-2 and TRBJ2-7, is GAGVSQSPSNKVTEKGKDVELRCDPISGHTALYWYRQSLGQGLEFLIYFQGNSAPDKSGLPSDRFSAERTGGSVSTLTIQRTQQEDSAVYLCASSHPAGFYEQYFGPGTRLTVT.

In its sample, this clone was seen once. The J gene is TRBJ1-2, the V gene TRBV18, with 7 bases identical to TRBD1. The CDR3 is 17 amino acids. Germline V gene data show CDR1 as KGHSH and CDR2 as LQKENI. J gave up 0 bases and V 3 bases, and 10 bases lay outside the gene matches. The CDR3 is CASSPIPGQKANYGYTF. The DNA of the CDR3 is TGTGCCAGCTCACCTATCCCGGGACAGAAAGCTAACTATGGCTACACCTTC.

The chain uses TRBV27 and TRBJ2-2, with a weak D call TRBD1 (5 bases). CDR1 MNHEY and CDR2 SMNVEV come from the germline V gene (reference sequence). V was shortened by 5 bases and J by 1 base, with 29 bases between the two germline ends. This CDR3 is 21 amino acids long. This chain's CDR3 is CASSPPWAGIDLRRNTGELFF. CDR3 DNA: TGTGCCAGCAGTCCACCCTGGGCAGGGATTGATCTAAGACGGAACACCGGGGAGCTGTTTTTT.

This clone has only a few counts. The chain is built from TRBV4-1 and TRBJ2-7; 9 nucleotides agree with TRBD2. CDR3 size: 16 residues. The germline V gene has CDR1 MGHRA and CDR2 YSYEKL. Trimming cost V 1 base and J 0 bases; bases outside gene matches: 4. The CDR3 here is CASSQGSGRSSYEQYF. In DNA form, the CDR3 reads TGCGCCAGCAGCCAAGGGAGCGGGAGGAGCTCCTACGAGCAGTACTTC.

The chain has TRBV28 and TRBJ1-4; possibly TRBD1 for D (6 bases). Germline assignment: CDR1 MDHEN and CDR2 SYDVKM. This CDR3 is built from 13 residues. V was cut by 6 bases and J by 4 bases, with 9 bases left in between. This chain's CDR3 is CASRAGVNEKLFF. The CDR3 DNA reads as TGTGCCAGCAGGGCAGGGGTTAATGAAAAACTGTTTTTT. Combining the CDR3 with reference TRBV28 and TRBJ1-4 gives the whole variable domain DVKVTQSSRYLVKRTGEKVFLECVQDMDHENMFWYRQDPGLGLRLIYFSYDVKMKEKGDIPEGYSVSREKKERFSLILESASTNQTSMYLCASRAGVNEKLFFGSGTQLSVL.

The rearrangement uses TRBV28 and TRBJ1-2; TRBD1 matches 7 bases. The ends lost 6 bases at V and 4 bases at J; junction bases unmatched: 8. The CDR3 extends over 14 amino acids. Germline CDR1 MDHEN, CDR2 SYDVKM. The CDR3: CASRKGGLSYGYTF. The CDR3 DNA reads TGTGCCAGCAGAAAAGGGGGCCTCAGCTATGGCTACACCTTC.

This rearrangement joins TRBV10-3 to TRBJ2-7, with a possible D match to TRBD1 (7 bases). The CDR3 spans 13 residues. Per the germline V gene, CDR1 is ENHRY and CDR2 is SYGVKD. V lost 11 bases, J lost 8 bases, and 22 bases lay in between. The CDR3 here is CALTDRAGGKQYF. In DNA, the CDR3 is TGTGCCTTGACTGACAGGGCCGGCGGGAAGCAGTACTTC.